Below, 2 T cell receptor beta chains from the same sample are listed, as sequenced in a study of cytotoxic CD8 clonotypes in ibrutinib-treated CLL. TCRdb's copy holds only in-frame clones and misses some; the assay was immunoSEQ multiplex PCR. The sample lists 300,000 to 400,000 clones; 67% were seen once. Specimen: PBMCs, collected after 36 months of ibrutinib treatment. These receptors originate from a human donor with chronic lymphocytic leukemia.

In DNA, the CDR3 is TGTGCCAGCAGCCCGCAGGGGTATCAGCCCCAGCATTTT. This encodes CASSPQGYQPQHF. The chain uses TRBV28 and TRBJ1-5; possibly TRBD1 for D (6 bases). Germline V gene sequence: CDR1 MDHEN, CDR2 SYDVKM. Trimming took off 6 bases at V and 5 bases at J, with 11 bases between the two ends. The CDR3 is made up of 13 amino acids.

The chain couples TRBV29-1 to TRBJ2-1; 9 nucleotides line up with TRBD1. Per germline, CDR1 SQVTM and CDR2 ANQGSEA. V lost 4 bases to trimming and J lost 12 bases; unmatched junction nucleotides: 16. The CDR3 sequence is 15 residues long. Here the CDR3 reads CSVAYRDRVTRGQFF. The CDR3 DNA sequence: TGCAGCGTTGCCTATCGGGACAGGGTGACTCGTGGGCAGTTCTTC.